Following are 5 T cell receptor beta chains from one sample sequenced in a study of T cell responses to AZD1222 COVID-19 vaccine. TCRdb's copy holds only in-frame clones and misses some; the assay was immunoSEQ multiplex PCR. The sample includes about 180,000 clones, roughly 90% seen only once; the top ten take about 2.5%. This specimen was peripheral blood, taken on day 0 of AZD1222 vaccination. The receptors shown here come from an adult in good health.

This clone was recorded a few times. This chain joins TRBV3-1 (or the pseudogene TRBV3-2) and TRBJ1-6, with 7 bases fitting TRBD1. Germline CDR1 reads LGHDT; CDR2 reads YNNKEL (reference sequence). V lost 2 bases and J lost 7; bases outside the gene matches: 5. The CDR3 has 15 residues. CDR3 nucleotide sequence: TGTGCCAGCAGCCAACTGGGGACAGCGAATTCACCCCTCCACTTT. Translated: CASSQLGTANSPLHF.

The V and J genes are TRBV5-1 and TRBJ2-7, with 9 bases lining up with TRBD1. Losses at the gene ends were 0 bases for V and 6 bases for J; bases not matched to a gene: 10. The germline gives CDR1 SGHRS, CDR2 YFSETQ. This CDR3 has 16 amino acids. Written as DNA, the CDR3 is TGCGCCAGCAGCTTGGCCCCGGGACAGGGTCTCTCCGAGCAGTACTTC. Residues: CASSLAPGQGLSEQYF.

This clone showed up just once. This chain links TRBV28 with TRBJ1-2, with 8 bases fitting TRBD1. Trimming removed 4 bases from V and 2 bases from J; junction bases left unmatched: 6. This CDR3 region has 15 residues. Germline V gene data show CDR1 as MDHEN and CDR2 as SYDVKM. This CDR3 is CASSSAGTGNYGYTF. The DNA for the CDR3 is TGTGCCAGCAGTTCAGCCGGGACAGGCAACTATGGCTACACCTTC.

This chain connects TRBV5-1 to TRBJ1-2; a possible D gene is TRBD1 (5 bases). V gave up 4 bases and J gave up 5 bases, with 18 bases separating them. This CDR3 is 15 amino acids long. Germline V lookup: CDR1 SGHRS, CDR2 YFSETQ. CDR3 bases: TGCGCCAGCAGCAACACCGCCGGGACGGCATATGGCTACACCTTC. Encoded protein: CASSNTAGTAYGYTF.

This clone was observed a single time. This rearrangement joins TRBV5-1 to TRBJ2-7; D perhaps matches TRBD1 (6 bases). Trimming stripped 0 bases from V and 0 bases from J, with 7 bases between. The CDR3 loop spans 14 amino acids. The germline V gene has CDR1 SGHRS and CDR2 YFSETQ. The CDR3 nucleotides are TGCGCCAGCAGCTTGGCGGGACACTCCTACGAGCAGTACTTC. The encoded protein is CASSLAGHSYEQYF.